This is a list of T cell receptor beta chains from one sample in a study of cytomegalovirus exposure and HLA in healthy donors. TCRdb's table, derived via immunoSEQ multiplex PCR, lists solely in-frame clones and lacks some. This sample's clone table lists approximately 58,000 clones. The sequenced sample consisted of PBMCs. The receptors derive from a woman aged 50 to 65 in good health and CMV-seropositive. Each CDR3 is given with its conserved first and last residue. D genes are given only for firm matches.

d_gene: -; v_gene: TRBV5-1; j_gene: TRBJ1-2; CDR3aa: CASSLESGASYGYTF
d_gene: TRBD1; v_gene: TRBV4-1; j_gene: TRBJ2-7; CDR3aa: CASSQVFPPGTDYEQYF
d_gene: -; v_gene: TRBV7-2; j_gene: TRBJ1-2; CDR3aa: CASSFREGGNYGYTF
d_gene: TRBD1; v_gene: TRBV4-3; j_gene: TRBJ1-6; CDR3aa: CASSQRGDRAGSPLHF
d_gene: -; v_gene: TRBV29-1; j_gene: TRBJ1-2; CDR3aa: CSVQGNYGYTF
d_gene: -; v_gene: TRBV28; j_gene: TRBJ1-1; CDR3aa: CASSAGVTEAFF
d_gene: -; v_gene: TRBV19; j_gene: TRBJ1-5; CDR3aa: CASSPWAEGSQPQHF
d_gene: -; v_gene: TRBV6-1; j_gene: TRBJ2-7; CDR3aa: CASSDPPGAVPGGREQYF
d_gene: -; v_gene: TRBV6-5; j_gene: TRBJ2-3; CDR3aa: CASSYWRGSTDTQYF
d_gene: -; v_gene: TRBV30; j_gene: TRBJ2-3; CDR3aa: CAGSVGGAGTDTQYF
d_gene: TRBD2; v_gene: TRBV6-6; j_gene: TRBJ2-2; CDR3aa: CASTDPSGGTGELFF
d_gene: -; v_gene: TRBV28; j_gene: TRBJ1-2; CDR3aa: CASSRTANYGYTF
d_gene: -; v_gene: TRBV6-6; j_gene: TRBJ1-3; CDR3aa: CAVGGVNTIYF
d_gene: -; v_gene: TRBV7-9; j_gene: TRBJ1-1; CDR3aa: CASSRAGGTATFF
d_gene: -; v_gene: TRBV9; j_gene: TRBJ1-6; CDR3aa: CASSGGADSPLHF
d_gene: TRBD1; v_gene: TRBV5-8; j_gene: TRBJ1-4; CDR3aa: CASSLSGTGTSVEKLFF
d_gene: TRBD1; v_gene: TRBV6-5; j_gene: TRBJ1-1; CDR3aa: CASSSPGTVAFF
d_gene: TRBD2; v_gene: TRBV7-2; j_gene: TRBJ2-1; CDR3aa: CASSPISGSTHEQFF
d_gene: TRBD1; v_gene: TRBV6-5; j_gene: TRBJ1-3; CDR3aa: CASSYQQGANTIYF
d_gene: TRBD1; v_gene: TRBV6-1; j_gene: TRBJ2-7; CDR3aa: CASRDRGKSYEQYF
d_gene: TRBD2; v_gene: TRBV7-2; j_gene: TRBJ2-2; CDR3aa: CASSFSGRARNTGELFF
d_gene: TRBD1; v_gene: TRBV5-5; j_gene: TRBJ2-7; CDR3aa: CASSAAGTGGSNSYEQYF
d_gene: -; v_gene: TRBV7-9; j_gene: TRBJ1-3; CDR3aa: CASSPPAGTVGNTIYF
d_gene: TRBD1; v_gene: TRBV5-1; j_gene: TRBJ1-5; CDR3aa: CASSLGGTGDQPQHF
d_gene: TRBD1; v_gene: TRBV19; j_gene: TRBJ1-1; CDR3aa: CASSRDSIEAFF
d_gene: TRBD2; v_gene: TRBV5-1; j_gene: TRBJ2-1; CDR3aa: CASSWTSGVNEQFF
d_gene: TRBD1; v_gene: TRBV6-1; j_gene: TRBJ1-1; CDR3aa: CASKGDRMNTEAFF
d_gene: TRBD1; v_gene: TRBV6-5; j_gene: TRBJ2-1; CDR3aa: CASRSGQRRNEQFF
d_gene: -; v_gene: TRBV27; j_gene: TRBJ2-1; CDR3aa: CASSLNRASLSNEQFF
d_gene: TRBD2; v_gene: TRBV6-5; j_gene: TRBJ2-1; CDR3aa: CASSYRAGTSGNEQFF
d_gene: TRBD1; v_gene: TRBV7-9; j_gene: TRBJ1-6; CDR3aa: CASSVQGQTYNSPLHF
d_gene: TRBD1; v_gene: TRBV28; j_gene: TRBJ1-2; CDR3aa: CASSTLSRQGNYGYTF
d_gene: -; v_gene: TRBV11-2; j_gene: TRBJ2-7; CDR3aa: CASSIAPTVGEQYF
d_gene: -; v_gene: TRBV11-1; j_gene: -; CDR3aa: CASSRSGEQYF
d_gene: TRBD1; v_gene: TRBV30; j_gene: TRBJ2-7; CDR3aa: CAWSVPGQGLKYF
d_gene: -; v_gene: TRBV30; j_gene: TRBJ2-1; CDR3aa: CAWRWRGVYNEQFF
d_gene: TRBD2; v_gene: TRBV30; j_gene: TRBJ2-3; CDR3aa: CAWSVLGIWAGDGTQYF
d_gene: -; v_gene: TRBV30; j_gene: TRBJ1-1; CDR3aa: CAWTGVLNTEAFF
d_gene: -; v_gene: TRBV5-1; j_gene: TRBJ2-1; CDR3aa: CASSLAGQGGLEQFF
d_gene: TRBD1; v_gene: TRBV11-1; j_gene: TRBJ2-6; CDR3aa: CASSPGTGGSGANVLTF
d_gene: TRBD2; v_gene: TRBV10-3; j_gene: TRBJ2-2; CDR3aa: CAIRRTSGGGTGELFF
d_gene: -; v_gene: TRBV7-2; j_gene: TRBJ1-1; CDR3aa: CASSPRERLNTEAFF
d_gene: -; v_gene: TRBV9; j_gene: TRBJ2-3; CDR3aa: CASSVSPSSFTDTQYF
d_gene: TRBD1; v_gene: TRBV5-8; j_gene: TRBJ1-2; CDR3aa: CASSAWGGRGDGYTF
d_gene: TRBD1; v_gene: TRBV6-1; j_gene: TRBJ2-7; CDR3aa: CASSRTGSSYEQYF